This entry lists 3 T cell receptor beta chains sequenced from one sample in a study of shared clonotypes between healthy human individuals. Sequencing used immunoSEQ multiplex PCR; TCRdb keeps in-frame clones, though not all of them. The top ten hold about 1.2% of the sample, which has approximately 1,500,000 clones, roughly 97% seen once. What was sequenced was naive CD4+ T cells sorted from blood. Subset defined: CD45RA+ positively selected. Receptors originate from a man younger than 45 in good health.

This chain joins TRBV9 and TRBJ2-3; no reliable D call. The V end was cut by 0 bases, the J end by 6 bases, with 8 bases between. CDR3 length: 13 residues. Germline V gene lookup returns CDR1 SGDLS and CDR2 YYNGEE. The CDR3 spells CASSVEVDDTQYF. In nucleotides, the CDR3 is TGTGCCAGCAGCGTAGAAGTCGACGATACGCAGTATTTT. Combining the CDR3 with reference TRBV9 and TRBJ2-3 gives the whole variable domain DSGVTQTPKHLITATGQRVTLRCSPRSGDLSVYWYQQSLDQGLQFLIQYYNGEERAKGNILERFSAQQFPDLHSELNLSSLELGDSALYFCASSVEVDDTQYFGPGTRLTVL.

The chain joins TRBV7-2 to TRBJ1-1; possible D gene TRBD1, 5 bases. Trimming took off 1 base at V and 5 bases at J, with 14 bases between the two ends. The CDR3 extends over 15 amino acids. Germline lookup yields CDR1 SGHTA and CDR2 FQGNSA. The CDR3 sequence: CASSLVQGGETEAFF. For the CDR3, the DNA is TGTGCCAGCAGCTTAGTGCAGGGAGGGGAGACTGAAGCTTTCTTT. The full variable domain, its missing parts supplied by reference TRBV7-2 and TRBJ1-1, is GAGVSQSPSNKVTEKGKDVELRCDPISGHTALYWYRQSLGQGLEFLIYFQGNSAPDKSGLPSDRFSAERTGGSVSTLTIQRTQQEDSAVYLCASSLVQGGETEAFFGQGTRLTVV.

The gene calls are TRBV30 and TRBJ1-2; no reliable D call. V dropped 4 bases and J dropped 4 bases, with 7 bases sitting between them. From germline, CDR1 is GTSNPN and CDR2 SVGIG (reference sequence). CDR3 length equals 11 residues. The CDR3 DNA sequence: TGTGCCTGGACGCATTCCTATGGCTACACCTTC. Its translation: CAWTHSYGYTF.